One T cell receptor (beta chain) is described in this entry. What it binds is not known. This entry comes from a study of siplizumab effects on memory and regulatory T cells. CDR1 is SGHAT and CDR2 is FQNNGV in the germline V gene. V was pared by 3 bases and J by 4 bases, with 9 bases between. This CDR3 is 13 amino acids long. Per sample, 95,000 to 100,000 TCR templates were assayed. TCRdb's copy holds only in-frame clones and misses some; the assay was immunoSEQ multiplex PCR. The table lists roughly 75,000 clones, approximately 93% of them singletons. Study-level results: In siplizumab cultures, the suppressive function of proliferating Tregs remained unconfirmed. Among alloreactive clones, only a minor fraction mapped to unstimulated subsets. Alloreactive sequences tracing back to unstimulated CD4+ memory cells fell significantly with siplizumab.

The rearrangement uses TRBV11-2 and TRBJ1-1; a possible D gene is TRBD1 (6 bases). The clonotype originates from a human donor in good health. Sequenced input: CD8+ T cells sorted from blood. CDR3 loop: CASSLGASTEAFF. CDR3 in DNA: TGTGCCAGCAGCTTGGGGGCAAGCACTGAAGCTTTCTTT.